This record concerns one T cell receptor beta chain sequence. Germline assignment: CDR1 ENHRY and CDR2 SYGVKD. Trimming stripped 0 bases from V and 0 bases from J, with 6 bases between. The length of the CDR3 is 14 residues. This sample was taken from a study of response to subunit inactivated influenza vaccine. MiXCR was run by TCRdb on the RT-PCR reads, yielding one entry per CDR3 protein. The sample contains approximately 500,000 distinct CDR3 sequences, 20% to 25% of which appear only once. The sample was also reused in another study, on T cells expressing NK-cell markers. From that report: As the method of synthesis, 5'RACE template switching with UMIs yielded TCR beta cDNA.

The TCR comes from a man aged 45 to 65 who received an inactivated influenza vaccine. The chain links TRBV10-3 to TRBJ2-7, with D hard to call. The material was CD4+ T cells sorted from PBMCs, obtained about 12 days after vaccination. The CDR3 sequence is CAISESAASYEQYF. The DNA for the CDR3 is TGTGCCATCAGTGAGTCGGCGGCCTCCTACGAGCAGTACTTC.